A single sample gave rise to the 19 T cell receptor beta chains below, sequenced in a study of blood T cells in healthy people across ages (dated by TCRdb to about 2015). The library was generated by 5' RACE. The instrument given in TCRdb is Illumina HiSeq 2500. A second PCR of about 6 to 11 cycles was performed with a sample-barcoded 5' primer and a J-beta primer mix. In-frame beta chains were kept once TCRdb had trimmed the public reads at Q25 with fastp and called clones with MiXCR. Rows are combined by CDR3 protein, so each entry shows the most common genes and DNA. The sample data list 540,000 or so distinct CDR3 sequences, and 45% to 55% of these were observed just once. The ten most abundant clones make up around 25% of the sample. Material for sequencing was blood. The receptor set was obtained from an older man in good health.

The gene calls are TRBV6-6 and TRBJ1-1, with a weak D call TRBD1 (6 bases). With 2 bases removed from V and 1 base from J, the gap between germline ends came to 11 bases. The CDR3 sequence is 15 residues long. Germline V lookup: CDR1 MNHNY, CDR2 SVGAGI (reference sequence). CDR3 amino acids: CASSYPGQQNTEAFF. CDR3 DNA sequence: TGTGCCAGCAGTTACCCCGGACAGCAGAACACTGAAGCTTTCTTT.

This clonotype was detected only a few times. The V gene is TRBV2, the J gene TRBJ2-4; a weak D match, TRBD1 (6 bases). The J call is in doubt because the DNA end fits TRBJ2-7 better. CDR1 is SNHLY and CDR2 is FYNNEI in the germline V gene. This CDR3 comprises 16 residues. This chain's CDR3 is CASSAGSSGVTYEQYF. The CDR3 DNA reads as TGTGCCAGCAGTGCGGGTTCCTCAGGGGTAACGTACGAGCAGTACTTC.

V and J are TRBV7-2 and TRBJ1-2; no clear D. There are 14 residues in the CDR3. The germline gives CDR1 SGHTA, CDR2 FQGNSA. The V end lost 4 bases, the J end lost 6 bases, and 15 bases lay between the germline ends. Here the CDR3 reads CASSSNSGVDGYTF. In DNA form, the CDR3 reads TGTGCCAGCAGCTCTAATTCTGGGGTGGATGGCTACACCTTC.

In DNA, the CDR3 is TGTGCCAGCAGTGGGCAGGGGATGACAGATACGCAGTATTTT. It translates to CASSGQGMTDTQYF. V and J are TRBV2 and TRBJ2-3, with D possibly matching TRBD1 (6 bases). The V and J ends lost 4 bases and 3 bases respectively, with 11 bases between them. The germline gives CDR1 SNHLY, CDR2 FYNNEI. The CDR3 length is 14 residues.

The CDR3 loop is CASSSPQGTLGSVQFF. The CDR3, as DNA: TGTGCCAGCAGCTCCCCACAGGGAACTTTAGGAAGCGTGCAGTTCTTC. This chain uses TRBV7-2 with TRBJ2-1; D might be TRBD1 (6 bases). Germline-derived CDR1 and CDR2 are SGHTA and FQGNSA. V was trimmed by 4 bases and J by 12 bases, leaving 25 bases between them. CDR3 length equals 16 residues.

The CDR3 loop is CASSDDAGPKYF. In DNA form, the CDR3 reads TGTGCCAGCAGTGACGACGCGGGGCCCAAGTACTTC. The chain couples TRBV2 to TRBJ2-5, with a possible D match to TRBD2 (6 bases). Germline V lookup: CDR1 SNHLY, CDR2 FYNNEI. The length of the CDR3 is 12 residues. Between the trimmed V and J ends, which lost 3 bases and 12 bases, there was a span of 14 bases.

As for this clonotype: An end of the junction differs from the germline gene, which may be a read error. The rearrangement joins TRBV7-9 to TRBJ2-1; possible D gene TRBD2, 6 bases. Germline CDR1 reads SEHNR; CDR2 reads FQNEAQ (reference sequence). The CDR3 extends over 15 amino acids. The DNA of the CDR3 is TGTGTCAGCAGCTTAGATACTTGGAGGGGAAATGAGCAGTTCTTC. Amino acids: CVSSLDTWRGNEQFF.

J is TRBJ1-6 and V is TRBV27; D gene uncertain. The CDR3 is 17 amino acids. CDR1 is MNHEY, CDR2 SMNVEV, per germline (reference sequence). The V end lost 8 bases, the J end lost 3 bases, and 20 bases lay between the germline ends. DNA for the CDR3: TGTGCCAGCGGCCTCCGACCCGGCGGGGACTATAATTCACCCCTCCACTTT. Residues: CASGLRPGGDYNSPLHF.

The chain is built from TRBV20-1 and TRBJ2-7, with 8 bases aligning to TRBD2. The CDR3 is 12 residues long. In germline, CDR1 is DFQATT, CDR2 SNEGSKA (reference sequence). The V segment lost 7 bases and the J segment 0 bases; nucleotides outside the gene matches: 2. DNA of the CDR3: TGCAGTGTTAGCGGGAACTCCTACGAGCAGTACTTC. It encodes CSVSGNSYEQYF.

This clonotype was picked up a small number of times. The chain is built from TRBV29-1 and TRBJ1-2; TRBD1 is a possible D gene (5 bases). Per germline, CDR1 SQVTM and CDR2 ANQGSEA. The V end was cut by 0 bases, the J end by 8 bases, with 16 bases between. This CDR3 comprises 14 residues. In DNA form, the CDR3 reads TGCAGCGTTGAAGATTGGCCGGGGGGAAGGGGCTACACCTTC. Its translation is CSVEDWPGGRGYTF.

The genes are TRBV3-1 and TRBJ2-7; D is undetermined. The CDR3 totals 12 residues. Trimming removed 4 bases from V and 7 bases from J, with 11 bases in between. Looked up from germline, CDR1 is LGHDT and CDR2 is YNNKEL (reference sequence). In DNA form, the CDR3 reads TGTGCCAGCAGCCTCCCCCACCATGAGCAGTACTTC. Translated, it gives CASSLPHHEQYF.

Only a few counts were recorded for this clonotype. The gene calls are TRBV10-3 and TRBJ2-7, with 8 bases matching TRBD1. The CDR3 extends over 13 amino acids. V trimming: 7 bases; J trimming: 2 bases; junction bases outside the gene matches: 4. CDR1 is ENHRY, CDR2 SYGVKD, per germline. CDR3 DNA: TGTGCCATCACCGGACAGGGACCCTACGAGCAGTACTTC. This translates into CAITGQGPYEQYF.

This chain connects TRBV29-1 to TRBJ2-2; D uncertain. Germline-derived CDR1 and CDR2 are SQVTM and ANQGSEA. There are 12 residues in the CDR3. Trimming took off 3 bases at V and 7 bases at J, with 9 bases between the two ends. The CDR3 DNA follows: TGCAGCGTTGATGATTTCCTCGGGGAGCTGTTTTTT. Translated: CSVDDFLGELFF.

This clonotype was observed a single time. The rearrangement uses TRBV6-6 and TRBJ1-5, with 9 bases matching TRBD1. Germline V gives CDR1 MNHNY, CDR2 SVGAGI (reference sequence). This CDR3 spans 14 amino acids. Unmatched junction bases numbered 5, after V lost 5 bases and J lost 6 bases. The CDR3 protein is CASSLQGALQPQHF. CDR3 bases: TGTGCCAGCAGTCTACAGGGGGCCCTTCAGCCCCAGCATTTT.

The chain uses TRBV27 and TRBJ1-2, with no clear D. V lost 2 bases and J lost 8, with 6 bases in between. CDR1 and CDR2 from the germline V gene are MNHEY and SMNVEV (reference sequence). The CDR3 length is 11 residues. CDR3 amino acids: CASSLIRGYTF. The CDR3, as DNA: TGTGCCAGCAGTTTAATCAGGGGCTACACCTTC.

The gene calls are TRBV10-3 and TRBJ2-3; the D gene is possibly TRBD2 (5 bases). Per germline, CDR1 ENHRY and CDR2 SYGVKD. Trimming stripped 0 bases from V and 6 bases from J, with 7 bases between. This CDR3 is 13 amino acids long. The CDR3 bases are TGTGCCATCAGTGAGTCGAGAGGGGATACGCAGTATTTT. It codes for CAISESRGDTQYF.

This clonotype came up once. One end of the junction does not line up with germline, which may come from a read error. The chain recombines TRBV7-2 with TRBJ2-1; D unresolved. Germline values: CDR1 SGHTA, CDR2 FQGNSA. This CDR3 has 18 amino acids. The chain's CDR3 is CASGLKNSIHASYNEQFF. The CDR3 DNA sequence: TGTGCCAGCGGCTTAAAGAACTCCATACACGCTTCCTACAATGAGCAGTTCTTC.

This clonotype has a handful of counts. V and J are TRBV7-2 and TRBJ2-1; D uncertain. Trimming cost V 3 bases and J 3 bases, with 9 bases left between them. This CDR3 is built from 14 residues. Germline CDR1 and CDR2: SGHTA and FQGNSA. The CDR3 spells CASSLIGYYNEQFF. The CDR3 DNA is TGTGCCAGCAGCTTGATAGGTTACTACAATGAGCAGTTCTTC. Based on the CDR3 plus reference TRBV7-2 and TRBJ2-1, the full variable domain is GAGVSQSPSNKVTEKGKDVELRCDPISGHTALYWYRQSLGQGLEFLIYFQGNSAPDKSGLPSDRFSAERTGGSVSTLTIQRTQQEDSAVYLCASSLIGYYNEQFFGPGTRLTVL.

This clonotype turned up a few times. The gene calls are TRBV10-3 and TRBJ1-1; D remains ambiguous. V lost 6 bases and J lost 5, with 13 bases in between. The germline V gene has CDR1 ENHRY and CDR2 SYGVKD. The CDR3 loop spans 13 amino acids. CDR3 in DNA: TGTGCCATCAGAATACAGATAGAGACTGAAGCTTTCTTT. This sequence encodes CAIRIQIETEAFF.